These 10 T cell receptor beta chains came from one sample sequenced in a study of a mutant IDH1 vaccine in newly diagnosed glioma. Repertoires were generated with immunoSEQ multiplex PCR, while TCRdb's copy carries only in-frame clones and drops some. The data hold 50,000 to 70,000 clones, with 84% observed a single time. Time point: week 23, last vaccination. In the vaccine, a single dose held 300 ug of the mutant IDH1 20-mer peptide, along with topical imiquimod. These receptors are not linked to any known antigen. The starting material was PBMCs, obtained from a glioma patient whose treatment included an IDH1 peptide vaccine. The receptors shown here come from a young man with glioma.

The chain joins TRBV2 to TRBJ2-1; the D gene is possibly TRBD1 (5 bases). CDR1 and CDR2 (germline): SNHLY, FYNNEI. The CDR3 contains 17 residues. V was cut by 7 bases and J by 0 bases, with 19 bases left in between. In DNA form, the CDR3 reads TGTGCCAGCACCCCCTCCCGACAGATTACCTCCTACAATGAGCAGTTCTTC. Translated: CASTPSRQITSYNEQFF.

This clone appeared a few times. The CDR3 DNA reads TGTGCCATCAGCGGGACAGGGATACTTAACTATGGCTACACCTTC. The encoded protein is CAISGTGILNYGYTF. V and J are TRBV10-3 and TRBJ1-2; 9 positions agree with TRBD1. Losses at the gene ends were 6 bases for V and 1 base for J; bases not matched to a gene: 6. Germline V lookup: CDR1 ENHRY, CDR2 SYGVKD. The CDR3 extends over 15 amino acids.

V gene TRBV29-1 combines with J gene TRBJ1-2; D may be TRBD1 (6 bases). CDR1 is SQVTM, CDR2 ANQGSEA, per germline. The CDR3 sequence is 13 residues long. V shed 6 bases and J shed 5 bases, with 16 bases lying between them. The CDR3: CSVSTRGIYGYTF. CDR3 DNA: TGCAGCGTATCGACAAGGGGGATTTATGGCTACACCTTC.

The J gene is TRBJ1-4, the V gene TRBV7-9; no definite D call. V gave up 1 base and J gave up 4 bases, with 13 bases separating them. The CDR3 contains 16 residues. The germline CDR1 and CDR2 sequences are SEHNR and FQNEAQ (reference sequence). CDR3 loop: CASSLGYGAGNEKLFF. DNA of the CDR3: TGTGCCAGCAGCTTAGGGTACGGTGCAGGTAATGAAAAACTGTTTTTT.

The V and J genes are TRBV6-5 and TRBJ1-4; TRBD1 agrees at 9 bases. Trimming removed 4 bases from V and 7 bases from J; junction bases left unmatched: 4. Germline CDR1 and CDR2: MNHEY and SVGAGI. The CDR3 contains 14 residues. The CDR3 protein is CASSFGQGLEKLFF. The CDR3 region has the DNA TGTGCCAGCAGTTTCGGACAGGGGCTTGAAAAACTGTTTTTT.

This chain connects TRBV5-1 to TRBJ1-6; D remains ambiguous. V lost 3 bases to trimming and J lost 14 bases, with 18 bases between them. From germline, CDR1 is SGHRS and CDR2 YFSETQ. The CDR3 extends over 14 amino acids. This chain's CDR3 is CASSSPEREGALHF. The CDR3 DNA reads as TGCGCCAGCAGCTCCCCGGAGAGGGAGGGAGCCCTCCACTTT.

CDR3 sequence reads: CASSQVDGSGYEQYF. CDR3 in DNA: TGCGCCAGCAGCCAAGTAGACGGGAGTGGCTACGAGCAGTACTTC. The chain has TRBV4-1 and TRBJ2-7; D might be TRBD2 (6 bases). Trimming removed 1 base at V and 3 bases at J, with 13 bases between. This CDR3 is 15 amino acids long. Germline V CDR1 and CDR2: MGHRA, YSYEKL.

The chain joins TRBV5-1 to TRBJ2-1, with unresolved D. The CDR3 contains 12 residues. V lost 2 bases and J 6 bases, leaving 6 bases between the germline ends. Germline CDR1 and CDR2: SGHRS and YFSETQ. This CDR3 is CASSLGSNEQFF. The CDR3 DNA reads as TGCGCCAGCAGCTTAGGAAGCAATGAGCAGTTCTTC.

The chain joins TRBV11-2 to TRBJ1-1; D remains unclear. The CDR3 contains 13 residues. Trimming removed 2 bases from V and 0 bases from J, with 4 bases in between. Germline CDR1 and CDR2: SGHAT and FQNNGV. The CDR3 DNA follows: TGTGCCAGCAGCTTATCAATGAACACTGAAGCTTTCTTT. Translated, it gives CASSLSMNTEAFF.

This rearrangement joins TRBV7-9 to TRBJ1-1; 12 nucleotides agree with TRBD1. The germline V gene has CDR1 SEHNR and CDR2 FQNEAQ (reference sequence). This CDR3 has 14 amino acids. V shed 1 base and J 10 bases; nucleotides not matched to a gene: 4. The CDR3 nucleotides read TGTGCCAGCAGCTTAGAGGGACAGGGGGCCGGAGCTTTCTTT. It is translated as CASSLEGQGAGAFF. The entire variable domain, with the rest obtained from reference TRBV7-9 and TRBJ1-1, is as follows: DTGVSQNPRHKITKRGQNVTFRCDPISEHNRLYWYRQTLGQGPEFLTYFQNEAQLEKSRLLSDRFSAERPKGSFSTLEIQRTEQGDSAMYLCASSLEGQGAGAFFGQGTRLTVV.